The present T cell receptor (beta chain) was sequenced within a study of vaccination effects on CD4 cells after COVID-19. The overall study: With the ViraFEST assay, the study expanded antigen-specific CD4+ T cells using viral peptide pools, then sequenced them.

In regard to this clone: Its specificity is not known.

V shed 4 bases and J 9 bases; nucleotides not matched to a gene: 13. Germline-derived CDR1 and CDR2 are MNHNS and SASEGT. CDR3 length equals 16 residues. Investigators separated out CD4+ T cells once 9 to 11 days of culture had passed. Cells had half their medium changed to IL-2 medium on days 3 and 7. TCRdb's copy holds only in-frame clones and misses some; the assay was immunoSEQ multiplex PCR. The sample holds 45,000 to 50,000 clones, approximately 70% seen once. Sequenced material: CD4+ T cells from PBMCs cultured without peptide, taken before COVID-19 vaccination. The receptor comes from a human donor who received a COVID-19 vaccine. The chain recombines TRBV6-1 with TRBJ2-1; 9 nucleotides agree with TRBD2. CDR3 sequence (DNA): TGTGCCAGCAGTGCAACGGAGCGGGGGGACTTCGGTGAGCAGTTCTTC. It is translated as CASSATERGDFGEQFF.